This is a list of T cell receptor beta chains from one sample in a study of T cell changes during pregnancy in multiple sclerosis. The protocol was immunoSEQ multiplex PCR, while the TCRdb copy is restricted to in-frame clones and leaves out a portion. The profile shows 30,000 to 40,000 clones, approximately 88% of them singletons. Sequenced here: CD8+ T cells from peripheral blood mononuclear cells, sampled before pregnancy. These receptors all stem from a female donor with multiple sclerosis, enrolled in a pregnancy study. CDR3s include the opening cysteine and the closing phenylalanine or tryptophan. D genes are given only for firm matches. The listing skips clone size in some rows; elsewhere it reads once, few, many or a size class.

>-|TRBJ2-1|TRBV6-1|TRBD1
TGTGCCAGCAGTGATCCGGGACAGGGGCTAAACGAGCAGTTCTTC
CASSDPGQGLNEQFF
>-|TRBJ2-1|TRBV28|TRBD1
TGTGCCAGCAGTCAGACAGGGGCCGCTGATAATGAGCAGTTCTTC
CASSQTGAADNEQFF
>-|TRBJ1-1|TRBV28|-
TGTGCCAGCAGTCCTAACACAGAGAACACTGAAGCTTTCTTT
CASSPNTENTEAFF
>-|TRBJ2-7|TRBV28|TRBD2
TGTGCCAGCAGTTCCCCCCGGGACTACCTGCCCTACGAGCAGTACTTC
CASSSPRDYLPYEQYF
>-|TRBJ2-1|TRBV5-6|TRBD2
TGTGCCAGCAGCTTAGCTACTAGCGGGTATTACAATGAGCAGTTCTTC
CASSLATSGYYNEQFF
>-|TRBJ2-5|TRBV7-8|TRBD2
TGTGCCAGCAGCTTAAGGGGGCTAGCGGGAGGCCGAGAGACCCAGTACTTC
CASSLRGLAGGRETQYF
>once|TRBJ2-2|TRBV13|TRBD1
TGTGCCAGCAGCTCCGCCTCCGGGACAGGGGGGTCCGGGGAGCTGTTTTTT
CASSSASGTGGSGELFF
>-|TRBJ2-7|TRBV28|TRBD2
TGTGCCAGCAGTTTTCATCCTACTAGCGGGAGTAACGAGCAGTACTTC
CASSFHPTSGSNEQYF
>-|TRBJ2-1|TRBV9|TRBD2
TGTGCCAGCAGTGACGGACTAGTCAATGAGCAGTTCTTC
CASSDGLVNEQFF
>-|TRBJ2-1|TRBV9|TRBD2
TGTGCCAGCAGCGTTCGGACTAGCGGGAGGGCCAGGGAGCAGTTCTTC
CASSVRTSGRAREQFF
>-|TRBJ1-2|TRBV28|-
TGTGCCAGCAGAGCGCCGGACAGCGGGATTCACTATGGCTACACCTTC
CASRAPDSGIHYGYTF
>-|TRBJ1-3|TRBV4-3|-
TGCGCCAGCAGCCATCGGGACTCTGGAAACACCATATATTTT
CASSHRDSGNTIYF
>-|TRBJ2-7|TRBV19|TRBD1
TGTGCCAGTAGTATAGGGACAGGGCCCTACGAGCAGTACTTC
CASSIGTGPYEQYF
>once|TRBJ2-7|TRBV14|-
TGTGCCAGCAGCCAAGAATCGGGCCTAGCGCCCGAGTTCTCCTACGAGCAGTACTTC
CASSQESGLAPEFSYEQYF
>-|TRBJ2-7|TRBV27|-
TGTGCCAGCAGTCCCCTCAGCTCCTACGAGCAGTACTTC
CASSPLSSYEQYF
>-|TRBJ1-1|TRBV13|TRBD1
TGTGCCAGCAGCCCGACCGGACAGGGCAAAACTGAAGCTTTCTTT
CASSPTGQGKTEAFF
>-|TRBJ2-7|TRBV13|TRBD1
TGTGCCAGCAGCTTACGGGTCGGACAGGGCGAGCAGTACTTC
CASSLRVGQGEQYF
>-|TRBJ2-7|TRBV9|TRBD1
TGTGCCAGCAGCCCAAGACAGGGGACCGACGAGCAGTACTTC
CASSPRQGTDEQYF
>-|TRBJ2-3|TRBV29-1|TRBD2
TGCAGCGTTACAAGCGGGAGTCGCACAGATACGCAGTATTTT
CSVTSGSRTDTQYF
>-|TRBJ2-2|TRBV19|-
TGTGCCAGTAGTACCCCGACAGACAACACCGGGGAGCTGTTTTTT
CASSTPTDNTGELFF
>-|TRBJ1-1|TRBV27|-
TGTGCCAGCAGTTTTGGAGCGAACACTGAAGCTTTCTTT
CASSFGANTEAFF
>-|TRBJ2-7|TRBV15|TRBD2
TGTGCCACCAGCAGAGGACTAGCGGGACCGGCCTACGAGCAGTACTTC
CATSRGLAGPAYEQYF
>-|TRBJ1-1|TRBV4-1|-
TGCGCCAGCAGCCAAGATTGGGGGCGAGGGACTGAAGCTTTCTTT
CASSQDWGRGTEAFF
>-|TRBJ2-7|TRBV21-1|-
TGTGCCAGACAGGGGGGTATGAACGAGCAGTACTTC
CARQGGMNEQYF
>once|TRBJ2-3|TRBV20-1|-
TGCAGTGCCCCTAGGGGAGATACGCAGTATTTT
CSAPRGDTQYF
>-|TRBJ1-1|TRBV2|-
TGTGCCAGCAGTGGCGGGGCAGGAAACACTGAAGCTTTCTTT
CASSGGAGNTEAFF
>-|TRBJ2-2|TRBV6-4|-
TGTGCCAGCAGTGACTCCCTTGACACCGGGGAGCTGTTTTTT
CASSDSLDTGELFF
>-|TRBJ1-1|TRBV7-3|-
TGTGCCAGCAGCTCCCAGGGCTCGGTCACTGAAGCTTTCTTT
CASSSQGSVTEAFF
>-|TRBJ2-2|TRBV6-5|-
TGTGCCAGCAGTTACGAGGGCGGGGAGCTGTTTTTT
CASSYEGGELFF
>-|TRBJ1-2|TRBV9|-
TGTGCCAGCAGCGCGGACCCACAGACAGCCGACTATGGCTACACCTTC
CASSADPQTADYGYTF
>-|TRBJ2-7|TRBV4-1|-
TGCGCCAGCAGCCAAGATCGGAGCTCCTACGAGCAGTACTTC
CASSQDRSSYEQYF
>-|TRBJ1-1|TRBV13|TRBD1
TGTGCCAGCAGCAGCGGGACAGGGAGTTCTGAAGCTTTCTTT
CASSSGTGSSEAFF
>-|TRBJ1-1|TRBV12-5|-
TGTGCTAGTGCCCAAGGGGTGACTGAAGCTTTCTTT
CASAQGVTEAFF
>-|TRBJ1-1|TRBV27|TRBD1
TGTGCCAGCAGTCCCGGGACAGAGAACACTGAAGCTTTCTTT
CASSPGTENTEAFF
>many|TRBJ1-1|TRBV27|-
TGTGCCAGCAGCTGGGGCAGAGGCACTGAAGCTTTCTTT
CASSWGRGTEAFF
>-|TRBJ1-2|TRBV6-1|-
TGTGCCAGCTCACTCCGAGGTGTCTCGGATGGCTACACCTTC
CASSLRGVSDGYTF
>-|TRBJ2-7|TRBV7-3|-
TGTGCCAGCAGCTTAGGGGCCCCCGGGCAGGGCAAGTCCGAGCAGTACTTC
CASSLGAPGQGKSEQYF
>-|TRBJ2-7|TRBV27|-
TGTGCCAGCAGTTTATCCCTAGCCTACGAGCAGTACTTC
CASSLSLAYEQYF
>-|TRBJ2-1|TRBV2|TRBD2
TGTGCCAGCAGTGAAAAGGGTAGCGGGAGAGGGAGTGAGCAGTTCTTC
CASSEKGSGRGSEQFF
>-|TRBJ2-1|TRBV6-4|TRBD2
TGTGCCAGCAGTGACTCCCCCGGGACTAGCGGGGTTGAGCAGTTCTTC
CASSDSPGTSGVEQFF
>-|TRBJ2-5|TRBV2|TRBD2
TGTGCCAGCATGGGGGGAGGGCCCCGTACTGTAGAGACCCAGTACTTC
CASMGGGPRTVETQYF
>-|TRBJ2-1|TRBV21-1|-
TGTGCCAGCAGCAAAGTTAAAGCGGGGGGGAAATACAATGAGCAGTTCTTC
CASSKVKAGGKYNEQFF
>-|TRBJ1-1|TRBV7-2|TRBD1
TGTGCCAGCAGGTCAGTAGGACAGGGGTTTGCTGAAGCTTTCTTT
CASRSVGQGFAEAFF
>-|TRBJ2-7|TRBV10-1|-
TGCGCCAGGCTTCCGGGACTTCAAAGAGTAAACGAGCAGTACTTC
CARLPGLQRVNEQYF
>few|TRBJ1-4|TRBV5-5|TRBD1
TGTGCCAGCAGCTTGGGCAGGGGGAATGAAAAACTGTTTTTT
CASSLGRGNEKLFF
>-|TRBJ1-2|TRBV4-3|-
TGCGCCAGCAGCCAAGAAGCGGGGGGCGATGGCTACACCTTC
CASSQEAGGDGYTF
>-|TRBJ2-1|TRBV7-3|TRBD1
TGTGCCAGCAGCCCGGTACAGGGGACCCTATACAATGAGCAGTTCTTC
CASSPVQGTLYNEQFF
>-|TRBJ2-1|TRBV7-9|-
TGTGCCAGCAGCTTAGTTTACGGTAGCGAGCAGTTCTTC
CASSLVYGSEQFF
>-|TRBJ2-2|TRBV11-1|TRBD1
TGTGCCAGCAGTTCGTCCGGGACAGGGTTTACCGGGGAGCTGTTTTTT
CASSSSGTGFTGELFF
>-|TRBJ2-1|TRBV19|TRBD2
TGTGCCAGTAGTATTTCTAGCGGAGTCTACAATGAGCAGTTCTTC
CASSISSGVYNEQFF
>-|TRBJ2-7|TRBV28|TRBD2
TGTGCCAGCAGTCCGGGACTAGGGGCCTACGAGCAGTACTTC
CASSPGLGAYEQYF
>-|TRBJ2-3|TRBV5-8|TRBD1
TGTGCCAGCAGCGAAGCCCTGGACAGGGCGAACACAGATACGCAGTATTTT
CASSEALDRANTDTQYF
>-|TRBJ2-7|TRBV10-3|-
TGTGCCATCAGTGAGGACAGACTTAGCTACGAGCAGTACTTC
CAISEDRLSYEQYF